This T cell receptor beta chain was sequenced during a study of T-cell reconstitution after alpha-beta-depleted transplantation in children. Per germline, CDR1 MNHNS and CDR2 SASEGT. The CDR3 has 14 residues. V was pared by 6 bases and J by 6 bases, with 14 bases between. This clonotype was counted only a few times. The antigen is undetermined. General observations from the study: T-cell counts and diversity at one year following transplant were attributed mainly to newly produced T cells. There were reportedly several hundred expanded graft clones from which alpha-beta T cells came about two months after transplant.

The library targeted TCRbeta and was prepared with unique molecular identifiers. MiXCR, applied by TCRdb to the PCR reads, yields one record per CDR3 protein. The repertoire holds just over 950,000 distinct CDR3 sequences, with 25% to 35% as singletons. The sample consisted of PBMCs, mostly from graft donor cells, taken 360 days after TCRalphabeta/CD19-depleted stem cell transplant. The rearrangement uses TRBV6-1 and TRBJ2-2; D not resolved. The TCR originated in a boy in the first two years of life who had a stem cell transplant for SCID, so the T cells may come from the graft donor. CDR3 nucleotide sequence: TGTGCCAGCAGAAAATACGGACGCGCCGGGGAGCTGTTTTTT. It is translated as CASRKYGRAGELFF.